This T cell receptor (beta chain) was sequenced in a study of Ad26.COV2.S vaccination and SARS-CoV-2 variants. Findings and limits, study-wide: CD8+ and CD4+ T cells specific for spike reportedly responded with substantial breadth after vaccination. Researchers cautioned that TCR breadth and depth analyses may have underestimated total T cell responses.

The treatment denotes: some 20 received Ad26.COV2.S at low or high dose, single or two shots; a few received placebo; per-sample allocation not given. Sampling occurred on day 63 after the first vaccine or placebo injection. Aged 18-55 years, donor was enrolled in Boston around 2020. Ad26 vector vaccine expressed Wuhan-strain SARS-CoV-2 spike. Only in-frame clones appear in the TCRdb table, and some are missing; sequencing was by immunoSEQ multiplex PCR. The table has fewer than 500,000 clones, about nine tenths seen once. For this clone: Its target is not known.

The sequenced sample was peripheral blood, obtained in a trial of Ad26.COV2.S vaccine versus placebo. The receptor's source is a person between 18 and 59 years old who received the Ad26.COV2.S COVID-19 vaccine or a placebo.

CDR3 protein: CAISEVAGFYNEQFF. CDR3 bases: TGTGCCATCAGTGAGGTAGCGGGATTCTACAATGAGCAGTTCTTC. This sequence joins TRBV10-3 and TRBJ2-1; 8 nucleotides match TRBD2. The germline CDR1 and CDR2 sequences are ENHRY and SYGVKD. J lost 3 bases, V lost 2 bases, and 3 bases had no gene match. The CDR3 sequence is 15 residues long.